This TCR beta chain was sequenced in a study of T cells in localized non-small cell lung cancer. There are 15 residues in the CDR3. Looked up from germline, CDR1 is GTSNPN and CDR2 is SVGIG (reference sequence). V was trimmed by 0 bases and J by 0 bases, leaving 8 bases between them. Data came from immunoSEQ multiplex PCR; TCRdb stores just in-frame clones and leaves some out. In the table there are approximately 67,000 clones, 70% to 90% of which are singletons. The receptor comes from an older female donor with stage I lung adenocarcinoma. The specimen was peripheral blood, collected before any cancer treatment. J is TRBJ2-2 and V is TRBV30, with TRBD2 as a possible D gene (6 bases). This chain's CDR3 is CAWSVTSPNTGELFF. The CDR3 bases are TGTGCCTGGAGTGTAACTAGCCCGAACACCGGGGAGCTGTTTTTT.